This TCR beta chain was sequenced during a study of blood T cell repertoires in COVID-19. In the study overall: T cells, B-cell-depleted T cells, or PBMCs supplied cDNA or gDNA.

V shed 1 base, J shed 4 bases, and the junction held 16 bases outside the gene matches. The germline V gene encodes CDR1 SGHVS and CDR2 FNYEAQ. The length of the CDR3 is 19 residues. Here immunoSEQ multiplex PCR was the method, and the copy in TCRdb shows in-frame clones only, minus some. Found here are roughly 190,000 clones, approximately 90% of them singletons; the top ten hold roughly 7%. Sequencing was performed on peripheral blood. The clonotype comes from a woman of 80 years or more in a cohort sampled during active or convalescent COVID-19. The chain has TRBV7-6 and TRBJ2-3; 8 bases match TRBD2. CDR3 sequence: CASSLVGLAGLPGADTQYF. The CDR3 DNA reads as TGTGCCAGCAGCTTAGTGGGGCTAGCGGGTCTCCCAGGGGCAGATACGCAGTATTTT.